Shown below are 12 T cell receptor beta chains from a single sample sequenced in a study of control samples from healthy donors and cancer patients. The method was immunoSEQ multiplex PCR; TCRdb's version includes in-frame clones alone and lacks a portion of them. The top ten clones hold about 1.5% of a sample with 190,000 or so clones, 90% to 95% of them seen once. The sequencing input was blood. The source is a man aged 18 to 29 in good health.

This chain connects TRBV11-2 to TRBJ2-5; D gene unclear. Trimming took 6 bases from V and 0 from J, leaving 11 bases between them. This CDR3 has 14 amino acids. Germline V lookup: CDR1 SGHAT, CDR2 FQNNGV. The CDR3 region has the DNA TGTGCCAGCAGTAAAAGGGTGTACCAAGAGACCCAGTACTTC. As protein: CASSKRVYQETQYF.

The rearrangement joins TRBV5-8 to TRBJ1-4, with a possible D match to TRBD1 (5 bases). The CDR3 is 15 amino acids. Per germline, CDR1 SGHTS and CDR2 YDEGEE. Trimming removed 1 base at V and 7 bases at J, with 14 bases between. CDR3: CASSLSQGRVEKLFF. The CDR3 DNA is TGTGCCAGCAGCTTGTCTCAGGGTAGGGTTGAAAAACTGTTTTTT.

The V and J genes are TRBV24-1 and TRBJ2-7, with D unclear. V shed 3 bases and J shed 0 bases, with 5 bases lying between them. The CDR3 runs 13 residues. Germline CDR1 and CDR2: KGHDR and SFDVKD. The CDR3 loop is CATSDPGSYEQYF. DNA for the CDR3: TGTGCCACCAGTGATCCGGGCTCCTACGAGCAGTACTTC.

The chain combines TRBV27 with TRBJ2-1; a weak D match, TRBD1 (6 bases). Germline V CDR1 and CDR2: MNHEY, SMNVEV (reference sequence). V lost 4 bases, J lost 6 bases, and 28 bases lay in between. The CDR3 is 19 residues long. In DNA, the CDR3 is TGTGCCAGCAGTTCCTCGACAGGCACCATACCTCGGCGTCGCAATGAGCAGTTCTTC. It translates to CASSSSTGTIPRRRNEQFF.

J is TRBJ2-4 and V is TRBV15, with D uncertain. CDR3 length: 15 residues. The V end was cut by 1 base, the J end by 0 bases, with 7 bases between. Germline V gene lookup returns CDR1 LNHNV and CDR2 YYDKDF (reference sequence). The CDR3 bases are TGTGCCACCAGCAGAGGGAGCCCAGCCAAAAACATTCAGTACTTC. Protein sequence: CATSRGSPAKNIQYF.

This clone was detected once. The CDR3 region is CASSLGQGIYEQYF. The CDR3 nucleotides are TGTGCCAGCTCCCTTGGACAGGGGATCTACGAGCAGTACTTC. The chain combines TRBV18 with TRBJ2-7; 9 bases agree with TRBD1. V shed 6 bases, J shed 3 bases, and the junction held 6 bases outside the gene matches. The CDR3 is made up of 14 amino acids. Germline assignment: CDR1 KGHSH and CDR2 LQKENI.

This rearrangement joins TRBV24-1 to TRBJ2-7; D may be TRBD2 (6 bases). The germline CDR1 and CDR2 sequences are KGHDR and SFDVKD. Trimming removed 6 bases at V and 3 bases at J, with 17 bases between. The CDR3 has 15 amino acids. The chain's CDR3 is CATSKGLPYNYEQYF. The CDR3, as DNA: TGTGCCACCAGTAAAGGACTACCGTACAACTACGAGCAGTACTTC.

The chain employs TRBV15 and TRBJ1-4; D uncertain. Per germline, CDR1 LNHNV and CDR2 YYDKDF (reference sequence). This CDR3 spans 13 amino acids. V lost 1 base and J 5 bases, leaving 5 bases between the germline ends. Here the CDR3 DNA reads TGTGCCACCAGCAGAGGCAAGAATGAAAAACTGTTTTTT. Translated, it gives CATSRGKNEKLFF.

A word on this clone: This sample includes further DNA sequences coding for the same CDR3. V gene TRBV3-1 (or the pseudogene TRBV3-2) combines with J gene TRBJ1-2; D not resolved. The CDR3 is made up of 16 amino acids. V was pared by 0 bases and J by 0 bases, with 11 bases between. Germline values: CDR1 LGHDT, CDR2 YNNKEL (reference sequence). CDR3 coding DNA: TGTGCCAGCAGCCAAGATCGGCACCCTACTAACTATGGCTACACCTTC. Translating gives CASSQDRHPTNYGYTF.

The V call is TRBV5-1, the J call TRBJ1-1; a weak D match, TRBD1 (6 bases). This CDR3 spans 16 amino acids. Trimming took off 1 base at V and 7 bases at J, with 20 bases between the two ends. The V gene's germline CDR1 is SGHRS and CDR2 YFSETQ. As DNA, the CDR3 is TGCGCCAGCAGCTTGATGGCCGTTGGCGGGGACATTGAAGCTTTCTTT. Translating it yields CASSLMAVGGDIEAFF.

The J gene is TRBJ1-2, the V gene TRBV6-1, with unresolved D. V was shortened by 0 bases and J by 0 bases, with 8 bases between the two germline ends. In germline, CDR1 is MNHNS, CDR2 SASEGT. CDR3 length: 15 residues. DNA for the CDR3: TGTGCCAGCAGTGAAGCCGGCCGTCCTAACTATGGCTACACCTTC. Amino acid sequence: CASSEAGRPNYGYTF.

The chain uses TRBV30 and TRBJ1-3; D is unresolved. Germline lookup yields CDR1 GTSNPN and CDR2 SVGIG (reference sequence). The length of the CDR3 is 13 residues. Trimming left V 5 bases short and J 7 bases short, with 15 bases between. Here the CDR3 reads CAWAQGFFNTIYF. The CDR3 DNA follows: TGTGCCTGGGCACAAGGATTCTTTAACACCATATATTTT.